This T cell receptor (beta chain) was captured in a study of blood T cells in healthy people across ages. V gave up 0 bases and J gave up 6 bases, with 15 bases separating them. The germline CDR1 and CDR2 sequences are SGHRS and YFSETQ. The CDR3 runs 15 residues. Study-wide findings and caveats: Relative to aged donors, long-lived donors carried more naive CD4+ cells and displayed higher diversity.

On this clonotype itself: Its antigen remains unidentified.

Through a sample-barcoded 5' primer and a J-beta primer mix, a second PCR was run for 7 to 11 cycles. TCRdb re-derived calls from the 5' RACE reads in MiXCR, one entry per CDR3 protein. The table shows approximately 960,000 distinct CDR3 sequences, with around 29% occurring only once. The sample was also reused in another study, on T cells of mothers and their children. That source adds: Barcodes and 2-4 random nucleotides were added by M1S in the second PCR.

The V gene is TRBV5-1, the J gene TRBJ1-1; possibly TRBD1 for D (6 bases). Sequencing input: blood. This TCR came from a woman between 40 and 50 years old in good health. The CDR3 DNA reads TGCGCCAGCAGCTTGGTAGTCGGGGGCTCGGCTGAAGCTTTCTTT. It encodes CASSLVVGGSAEAFF.